These T cell receptor beta chains were read from a single sample in a study of T cell repertoires in cytomegalovirus infection. TCRdb redid the calling of the reads with MiXCR, one entry per CDR3 protein. The repertoire holds around 71,000 distinct CDR3 sequences, with around 42% as singletons. For these TCRs, the target antigens are not known. Sample: CD8+ T cells from cultured PBMCs, taken from culture after CMV antigen stimulation. The source of these receptors is a human donor in good health (CMV status not recorded). Some clones in this sample may be carry-over from other donors' samples. The CDR3 runs from the conserved cysteine through the conserved F or W. The D gene is left open where the match is weak. Part of the rows lack a size; the others show once, few, many or a class for expanded clones.

>TRBJ2-5|TRBD1|TRBV24-1|NA
TGTGCCACCAGTGGTCGGGGGACAGGTACCCAAGAGACCCAGTACTTC
CATSGRGTGTQETQYF
>TRBJ2-1|NA|TRBV29-1|few
TGCAGCGTTGATTTCCTATTCTACAATGAGCAGTTCTTC
CSVDFLFYNEQFF
>TRBJ2-7|TRBD1|TRBV7-9|few
TGTGCCAGCAGCATGGGACAGGGGTACGAGCAGTACTTC
CASSMGQGYEQYF
>TRBJ2-7|NA|TRBV12-3/TRBV12-4|few
TGTGCCAGCAGCCGTAGGACCTCTTACGAGCAGTACTTC
CASSRRTSYEQYF
>TRBJ2-3|NA|TRBV5-1|NA
TGCGCCAGCAGCTTGGAGGGGGGCCAAGATACGCAGTATTTT
CASSLEGGQDTQYF
>TRBJ2-5|NA|TRBV3-1|NA
TGTGCCAGCAGCTACCCAAACCAAGAGACCCAGTACTTC
CASSYPNQETQYF
>TRBJ1-5|NA|TRBV12-3/TRBV12-4|few
TGTGCCAGCAGTTTTTCCGTCCAGCCCCAGCATTTT
CASSFSVQPQHF
>TRBJ1-2|TRBD1|TRBV2|once
TGTGCCAACGACAGGGAGGGTCCCTATGGCTACACCTTC
CANDREGPYGYTF
>TRBJ1-2|NA|TRBV20-1|NA
TGCAGTGCCAAACATAGCGACAGCAACTATGGCTACACCTTC
CSAKHSDSNYGYTF
>TRBJ2-3|NA|TRBV27|few
TGTGCCAGCAGTCTTACGGCGGGGATGAGCACAGATACGCAGTATTTT
CASSLTAGMSTDTQYF
>TRBJ2-3|TRBD1|TRBV5-4|few
TGTGCCAGCAGCTTGACGGGACAGGGGGCATCAACAGATACGCAGTATTTT
CASSLTGQGASTDTQYF
>TRBJ2-5|TRBD2|TRBV20-1|NA
TGCAGTGCTAGTTCACCTAGCGGGGGGGCCTGGGAGACCCAGTACTTC
CSASSPSGGAWETQYF
>TRBJ1-6|NA|TRBV6-5|few
TGTGCCAGCAGTTACTCGCGTCAGGGAGATTCACCCCTCCACTTT
CASSYSRQGDSPLHF
>TRBJ2-7|NA|TRBV19|NA
TGTGCCAGTAGTGGACTGGACAGACTTTACGAGCAGTACTTC
CASSGLDRLYEQYF
>TRBJ1-1|NA|TRBV12-3/TRBV12-4|many
TGTGCCAGCAGTTTCTTTCGGGTATATCCCGGGGCCAACACTGAAGCTTTCTTT
CASSFFRVYPGANTEAFF
>TRBJ2-3|TRBD2|TRBV7-6|NA
TGTGCCAGCAGCTTTCCAAAGCGGGGGACGACTAGCACAGATACGCAGTATTTT
CASSFPKRGTTSTDTQYF
>TRBJ1-6|NA|TRBV12-3/TRBV12-4|few
TGTGCCAGCAGTTTCGTTTTGACGGGGGCCGGTAATTCACCCCTCCACTTT
CASSFVLTGAGNSPLHF
>TRBJ2-7|NA|TRBV7-9|few
TGTGCCTCCCTCGGTCGCACCGGCCCCCTCGAGCAGTACTTC
CASLGRTGPLEQYF
>TRBJ1-6|NA|TRBV7-6|NA
TGTGCCAGCAGCTCCGGCTCCTCGGAGGCCTCACCCCTCCACTTT
CASSSGSSEASPLHF